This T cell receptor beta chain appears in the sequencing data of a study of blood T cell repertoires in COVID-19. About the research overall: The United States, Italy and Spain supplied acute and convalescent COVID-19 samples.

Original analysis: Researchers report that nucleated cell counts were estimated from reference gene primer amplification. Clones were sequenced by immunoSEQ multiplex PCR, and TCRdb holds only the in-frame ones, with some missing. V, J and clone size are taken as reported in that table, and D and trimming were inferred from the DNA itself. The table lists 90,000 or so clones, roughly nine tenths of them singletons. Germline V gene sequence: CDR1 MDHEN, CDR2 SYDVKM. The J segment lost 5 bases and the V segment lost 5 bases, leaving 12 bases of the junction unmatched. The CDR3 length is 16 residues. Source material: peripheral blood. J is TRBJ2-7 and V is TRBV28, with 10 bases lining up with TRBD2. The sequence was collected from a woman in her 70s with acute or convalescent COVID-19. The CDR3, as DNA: TGTGCCAGCAGTCCTCCGGATAGCGGGAGGAGGAACGAGCAGTACTTC. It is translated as CASSPPDSGRRNEQYF.